This T cell receptor (beta chain) was obtained from a study of T cell clonotyping in hematopoietic cell transplantation. General study points: Higher Inverse Simpson Index values in graft donor and pretransplant recipient predicted broader posttransplant TCR diversity. Pathologically expanded recipient clonotypes increased progressively from day 30 to day 180 as diversity fell. At the given depth, recipient repertoires were over 95% de novo clonotypes. Without cell sorting, CD4 versus CD8 contributions remain unresolved.

With respect to this clone: The antigen remains unidentified.

Using immunoSEQ multiplex PCR, the repertoire was profiled, and TCRdb retains in-frame clones only, with some absent. Among 15,000 to 20,000 clones listed, 80% to 90% were seen once. The CDR3 has 15 residues. The J segment lost 6 bases and the V segment lost 3 bases, leaving 9 bases of the junction unmatched. Germline CDR1 MDHEN, CDR2 SYDVKM. The rearrangement joins TRBV28 to TRBJ2-3, with 7 nucleotides matching TRBD2. This TCR was recovered from a woman aged 40 to 50 in good health. Some clones in this sample may be carry-over from other donors' samples. Sequenced sample: peripheral blood mononuclear cells. In DNA form, the CDR3 reads TGTGCCAGCAGTTTCGGGGGGAGTAGTGAGGATACGCAGTATTTT. Its protein is CASSFGGSSEDTQYF. Variable domain in full (rest from reference TRBV28 and TRBJ2-3): DVKVTQSSRYLVKRTGEKVFLECVQDMDHENMFWYRQDPGLGLRLIYFSYDVKMKEKGDIPEGYSVSREKKERFSLILESASTNQTSMYLCASSFGGSSEDTQYFGPGTRLTVL.